Here is one T cell receptor beta chain with its context. What it binds is unknown. The source of the sample is a study of T cells in localized non-small cell lung cancer. Overall study findings and caveats: Appearance in adjacent lung was seen for a median around 60 of the top 100 tumor clones. The study sequenced only one region of the tumor. As a result, intratumor heterogeneity could not be excluded and remains possible. Clonality of T cells reached its maximum in uninvolved adjacent lung, surpassing tumor.

The protocol was immunoSEQ multiplex PCR, while the TCRdb copy is restricted to in-frame clones and leaves out a portion. The sample lists about 25,000 clones, 70% to 90% occurring once. The sample in question was peripheral blood mononuclear cells, obtained before any cancer treatment. This clonotype was obtained from a woman between 35 and 70 years old with stage III lung adenocarcinoma.

DNA for the CDR3: TGTGCCAGCAGCTCCCGACAGGTGCTTGAAGCTTTCTTT. This sequence encodes CASSSRQVLEAFF. The chain carries TRBV7-8 and TRBJ1-1; maybe TRBD1 (6 bases). The CDR3 runs 13 residues. The V end lost 4 bases, the J end lost 7 bases, and 13 bases lay between the germline ends. Germline CDR1 SGHVS, CDR2 FQNEAQ.